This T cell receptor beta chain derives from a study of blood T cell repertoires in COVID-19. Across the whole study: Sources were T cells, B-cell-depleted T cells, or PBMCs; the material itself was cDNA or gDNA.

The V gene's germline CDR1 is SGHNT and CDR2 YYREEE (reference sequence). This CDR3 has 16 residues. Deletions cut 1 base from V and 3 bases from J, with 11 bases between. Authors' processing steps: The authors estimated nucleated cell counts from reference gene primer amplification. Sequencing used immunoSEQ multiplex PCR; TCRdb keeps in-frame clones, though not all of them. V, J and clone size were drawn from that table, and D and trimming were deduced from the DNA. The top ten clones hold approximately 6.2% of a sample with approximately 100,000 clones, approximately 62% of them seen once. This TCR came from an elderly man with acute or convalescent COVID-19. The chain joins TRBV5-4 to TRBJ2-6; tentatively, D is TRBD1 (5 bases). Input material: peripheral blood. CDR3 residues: CASSLIGAGGANVLTF. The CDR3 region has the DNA TGTGCCAGCAGCTTGATAGGGGCTGGTGGGGCCAACGTCCTGACTTTC.